Sequencing of this T cell receptor (beta chain) was carried out in a study of CD4+ T cells in melanoma. General study findings and limits: Diverse differentiation states were reported for melanoma neoantigen-specific CD4+ T cells. CD8+ T cell, macrophage and B cell function reportedly correlated with neoantigen-specific CD4+ T cells.

As for this clone: Its matching antigen is unknown.

This table comes from immunoSEQ multiplex PCR, and its TCRdb copy is limited to in-frame clones, with some not included. The sample lists 140,000 or so clones, around 90% occurring once. This TCR was recovered from a human donor with melanoma.

CDR3 DNA sequence: TGCGCCAGCAGGTCAGGCGGGGCCGGGTCGGATGAGCAGTTCTTC. Translation: CASRSGGAGSDEQFF. The rearrangement joins TRBV5-1 to TRBJ2-1; D possibly corresponds to TRBD2 (6 bases). The ends were cut back, 5 bases at V and 8 bases at J, with 20 bases in the middle. The CDR3 contains 15 residues. CDR1 is SGHRS, CDR2 YFSETQ, per germline.